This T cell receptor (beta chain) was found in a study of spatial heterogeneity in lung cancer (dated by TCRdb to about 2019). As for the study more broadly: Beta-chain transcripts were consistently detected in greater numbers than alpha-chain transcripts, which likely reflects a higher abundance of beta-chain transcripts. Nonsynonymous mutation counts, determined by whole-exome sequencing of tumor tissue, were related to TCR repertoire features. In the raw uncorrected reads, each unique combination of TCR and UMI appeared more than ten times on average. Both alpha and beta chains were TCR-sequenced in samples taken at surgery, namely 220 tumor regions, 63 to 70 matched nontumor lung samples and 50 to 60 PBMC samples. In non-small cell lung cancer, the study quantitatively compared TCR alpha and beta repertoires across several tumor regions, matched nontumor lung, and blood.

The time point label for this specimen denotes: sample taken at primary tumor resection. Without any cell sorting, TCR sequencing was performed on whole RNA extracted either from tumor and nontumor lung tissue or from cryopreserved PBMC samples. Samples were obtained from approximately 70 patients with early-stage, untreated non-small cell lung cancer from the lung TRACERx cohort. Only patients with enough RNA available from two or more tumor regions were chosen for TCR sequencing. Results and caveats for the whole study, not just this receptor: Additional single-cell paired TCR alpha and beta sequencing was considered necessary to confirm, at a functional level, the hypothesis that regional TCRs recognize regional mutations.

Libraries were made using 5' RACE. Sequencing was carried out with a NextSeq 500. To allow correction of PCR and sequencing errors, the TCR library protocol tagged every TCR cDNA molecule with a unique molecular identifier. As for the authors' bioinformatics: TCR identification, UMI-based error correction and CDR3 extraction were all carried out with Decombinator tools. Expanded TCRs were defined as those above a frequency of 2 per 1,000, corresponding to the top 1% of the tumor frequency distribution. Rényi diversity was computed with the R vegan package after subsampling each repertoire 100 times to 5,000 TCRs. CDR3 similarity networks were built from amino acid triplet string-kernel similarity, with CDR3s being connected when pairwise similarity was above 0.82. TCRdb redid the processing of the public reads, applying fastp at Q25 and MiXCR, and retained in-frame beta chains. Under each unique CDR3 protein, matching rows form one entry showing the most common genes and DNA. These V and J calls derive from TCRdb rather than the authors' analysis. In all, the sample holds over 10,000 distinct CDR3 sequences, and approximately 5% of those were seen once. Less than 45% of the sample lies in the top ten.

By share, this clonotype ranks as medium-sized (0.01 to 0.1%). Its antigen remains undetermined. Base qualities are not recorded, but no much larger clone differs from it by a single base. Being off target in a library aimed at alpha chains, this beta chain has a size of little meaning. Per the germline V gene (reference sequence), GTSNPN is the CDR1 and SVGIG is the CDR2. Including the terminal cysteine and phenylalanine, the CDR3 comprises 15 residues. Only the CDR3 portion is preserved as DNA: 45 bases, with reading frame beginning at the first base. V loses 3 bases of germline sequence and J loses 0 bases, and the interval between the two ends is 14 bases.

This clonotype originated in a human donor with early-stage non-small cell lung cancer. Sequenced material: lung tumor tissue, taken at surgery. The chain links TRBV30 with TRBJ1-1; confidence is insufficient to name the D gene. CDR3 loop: CAWSRPVGMNTEAFF. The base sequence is TGTGCCTGGAGCCGGCCGGTCGGGATGAACACTGAAGCTTTCTTT.